This entry lists 3 T cell receptor beta chains sequenced from one sample in a study of response to subunit inactivated influenza vaccine. TCRdb fed the RT-PCR reads into MiXCR, producing one record per CDR3 protein. The data contain around 580,000 distinct CDR3 sequences, 12% of them singletons. Source: PBMCs from blood, taken on the day of vaccination. These receptors all stem from a man aged 50-60 years who received an inactivated influenza vaccine.

Only a few counts were recorded for this clonotype. The J gene is TRBJ2-2, the V gene TRBV24-1; the D is unclear. The CDR3 is 15 residues long. The V end lost 7 bases, the J end lost 6 bases, and 17 bases lay between the germline ends. Germline loops: CDR1 KGHDR, CDR2 SFDVKD. The CDR3: CATSDPGSPAGELFF. The CDR3 DNA reads TGTGCCACCAGCGACCCGGGCAGCCCAGCCGGGGAGCTGTTTTTT.

Only a few counts were recorded for this clonotype. The chain is built from TRBV28 and TRBJ2-7, with D hard to call. V lost 5 bases, J lost 3 bases, and 11 bases lay in between. The V gene's germline CDR1 is MDHEN and CDR2 SYDVKM. The CDR3 runs 13 residues. The CDR3 coding sequence is TGTGCCAGCAGTCTCCGGTACTACTACGAGCAGTACTTC. Its translation: CASSLRYYYEQYF.

There are a few counts of this clonotype. The chain has TRBV4-3 and TRBJ1-2; no definite D call. The CDR3 loop spans 14 amino acids. V was shortened by 4 bases and J by 6 bases, with 15 bases between the two germline ends. CDR1 LGHNA and CDR2 YSLEER come from the germline V gene. The DNA for the CDR3 is TGCGCCAGCAGCCCCTTAGGGTCGAGGGATGGCTACACCTTC. As protein: CASSPLGSRDGYTF.